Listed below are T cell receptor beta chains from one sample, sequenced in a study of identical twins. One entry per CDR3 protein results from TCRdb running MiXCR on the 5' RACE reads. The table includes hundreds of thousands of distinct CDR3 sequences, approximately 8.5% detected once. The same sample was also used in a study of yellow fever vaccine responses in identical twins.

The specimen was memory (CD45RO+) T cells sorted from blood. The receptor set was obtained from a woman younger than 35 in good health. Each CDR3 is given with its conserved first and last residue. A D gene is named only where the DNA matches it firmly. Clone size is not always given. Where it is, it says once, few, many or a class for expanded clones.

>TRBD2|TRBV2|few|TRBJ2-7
TGTGCCAGCAGTGAGACTGGGGGGGGTTCCTACGAGCAGTACTTC
CASSETGGGSYEQYF
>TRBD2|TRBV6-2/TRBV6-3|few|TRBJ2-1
TGTGCCAGCAGACAGCGTTCGGCGCTAGCGGGACTTCTCTCCTACAATGAGCAGTTCTTC
CASRQRSALAGLLSYNEQFF
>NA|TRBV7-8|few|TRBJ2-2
TGTGCCAGCAGCTTAGTGCCGGGGGCCATCAGCACCGGGGAGCTGTTTTTT
CASSLVPGAISTGELFF
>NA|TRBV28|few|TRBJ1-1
TGTGCCAGCAGTCGTGGAGGCCCCCAGGGGCGCACTGAAGCTTTCTTT
CASSRGGPQGRTEAFF
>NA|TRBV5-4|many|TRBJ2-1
TGTGCCAGCAGCTTAGGCCGATCGGGGGTGGGTGAGCAGTTCTTC
CASSLGRSGVGEQFF
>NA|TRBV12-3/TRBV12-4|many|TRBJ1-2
TGTGCCAGCAGTTTAGGGCTGGGGGCAGGGAAGTTTGGCTACACCTTC
CASSLGLGAGKFGYTF
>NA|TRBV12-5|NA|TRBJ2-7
TGTGCTAGTGGTTTGGTATTAAGGGAGAGTGAAGGCGAGCAGTACTTC
CASGLVLRESEGEQYF
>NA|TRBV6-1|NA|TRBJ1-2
TGTGCCAGCAGTGAAGATGGATGGTCAGCCTATGGCTACACCTTC
CASSEDGWSAYGYTF
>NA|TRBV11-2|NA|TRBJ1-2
TGTGCCAGCAGCTTACTAGTCTCAGACTATGGCTACACCTTC
CASSLLVSDYGYTF
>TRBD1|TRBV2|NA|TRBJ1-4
TGTGCCAGCAGTTCCGGGACAGCGGAACTGTTTTTT
CASSSGTAELFF
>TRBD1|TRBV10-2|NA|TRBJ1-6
TGCGCCAGCAGGGAACAGGGGAATTCACCCCTCCACTTT
CASREQGNSPLHF
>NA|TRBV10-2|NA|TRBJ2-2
TGCGCCAGCAGTGCCAGGAAGAACACCGGGGAGCTGTTTTTT
CASSARKNTGELFF
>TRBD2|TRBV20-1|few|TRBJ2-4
TGCAGTGCTAGACCCGGACTAGCGGGAAATGAAAACATTCAGTACTTC
CSARPGLAGNENIQYF
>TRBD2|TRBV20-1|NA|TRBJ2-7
TGCAGTGTCCAAGGCCCAACAGGAGCGGGACCTTACGAGCAGTACTTC
CSVQGPTGAGPYEQYF
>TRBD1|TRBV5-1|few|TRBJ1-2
TGCGCCAGCAGCCAGGGACAGCTCTATGGCTACACCTTC
CASSQGQLYGYTF
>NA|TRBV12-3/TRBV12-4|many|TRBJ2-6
TGTGCCAGCAGTTTTAGAGGGGGTCCCGGGGCCAACGTCCTGACTTTC
CASSFRGGPGANVLTF
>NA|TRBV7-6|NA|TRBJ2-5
TGTGCCAGCACCCCGGGGCTAACGCACCAAGAGACCCAGTACTTC
CASTPGLTHQETQYF
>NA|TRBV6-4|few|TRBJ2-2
TGTGCCAGCCAAGAGTTCGGGGAGCTGTTTTTT
CASQEFGELFF
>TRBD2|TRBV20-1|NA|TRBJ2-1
TGCAGTGCTATAGATGGCGGGGGGCGATTGCAGTACAATGAGCAGTTCTTC
CSAIDGGGRLQYNEQFF
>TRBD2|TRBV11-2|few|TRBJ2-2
TGTGCCAGCAGCCCCCTCAGCGGGGGGAACACCGGGGAGCTGTTTTTT
CASSPLSGGNTGELFF
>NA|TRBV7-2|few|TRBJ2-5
TGTGCCAGCAGCCGAGGGGGGAGCGAGACCCAGTACTTC
CASSRGGSETQYF
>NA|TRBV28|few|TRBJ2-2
TGTGCCAGCAGTTCAAGCCTGACCGGGGAGCTGTTTTTT
CASSSSLTGELFF
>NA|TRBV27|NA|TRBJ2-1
TGTGCCAGCACCCCGGACGGTCTTGGAGAGCAGTTCTTC
CASTPDGLGEQFF